Listed here is a single T cell receptor beta chain. Germline CDR1 and CDR2: DFQATT and SNEGSKA (reference sequence). The V and J ends lost 1 base and 6 bases respectively, with 13 bases between them. This CDR3 is built from 14 residues. These data come from a study of blood T cells in healthy people across ages. Then a second PCR, running about 6 to 12 cycles, was carried out with a sample-barcoded 5' primer and a J-beta primer mix. One entry per CDR3 protein, called by TCRdb with MiXCR from the 5' RACE reads. Of more than 1 million distinct CDR3 sequences in the sample, over 35% were seen once. This chain joins TRBV20-1 and TRBJ2-4, with D possibly being TRBD2 (6 bases). The TCR comes from a woman aged 55-69 years in good health. The specimen was blood. The CDR3 nucleotides are TGCAGTGCTAGAGTGACTGGGGGGAGAAACATTCAGTACTTC. It is translated as CSARVTGGRNIQYF.